Listed below are T cell receptor beta chains from one sample, sequenced in a study of regulatory T cells in long-lasting Graves disease. TCRdb re-analysed the multiplex PCR reads in MiXCR, keeping a single row per CDR3 protein. The sample lists more than 450,000 distinct CDR3 sequences; more than 10% were seen once. These data were likewise used in another study, on T cells in Graves' hyperthyroidism and ophthalmopathy.

The sequencing here drew on peripheral blood mononuclear cells (PBMCs), taken at new diagnosis, from a patient treated with antithyroid drugs. These TCRs come from a woman aged 25 to 39 with Graves disease. CDR3s include the opening cysteine and the closing phenylalanine or tryptophan. The D gene is left open where the match is weak. A clone size is listed for some rows: how often the clone was seen (once, few, many), or a class if it is expanded.

d_call,clone_size,cdr3_length,v_call,j_call,cdr3_aa,cdr3_nt
-,-,14,TRBV27,TRBJ1-1,CASSIRASNTEAFF,TGTGCCAGCAGTATCAGGGCGTCGAACACTGAAGCTTTCTTT
-,few,18,TRBV15,TRBJ2-2,CATSRDLPGLQNTGELFF,TGTGCCACCAGCAGAGATTTACCAGGACTCCAGAACACCGGGGAGCTGTTTTTT
TRBD2,many,12,TRBV28,TRBJ2-5,CATLAGGETQYF,TGTGCCACCCTAGCGGGAGGAGAGACCCAGTACTTC
-,many,11,TRBV6-1,TRBJ1-1,CASSRDTEAFF,TGTGCCAGCAGTAGAGACACTGAAGCTTTCTTT
-,many,13,TRBV5-1,TRBJ1-1,CASSPGGVTEAFF,TGCGCCAGCAGCCCCGGAGGGGTCACTGAAGCTTTCTTT
-,-,17,TRBV28,TRBJ2-2,CASSYYRADKNTGELFF,TGTGCCAGCAGCTATTATCGGGCAGACAAAAACACCGGGGAGCTGTTTTTT
-,many,13,TRBV6-1,TRBJ1-5,CASSSLGMTTQHF,TGTGCCAGCAGCTCGCTTGGGATGACCACCCAGCATTTT
-,few,15,TRBV19,TRBJ1-2,CASGDDSRANYGYTF,TGTGCCAGTGGCGACGACAGCCGAGCTAACTATGGCTACACCTTC
-,many,16,TRBV28,TRBJ2-1,CASSNTWGFPLNEQFF,TGTGCCAGCAGCAATACTTGGGGGTTTCCTTTGAATGAGCAGTTCTTC
-,many,14,TRBV7-8,TRBJ2-7,CASSLATDFYEQYF,TGTGCCAGCAGCTTAGCGACGGACTTCTACGAGCAGTACTTC
TRBD2,few,16,TRBV4-3,TRBJ2-7,CASSPQLAGSGGEQYF,TGCGCCAGCAGCCCGCAACTAGCGGGATCTGGGGGCGAGCAGTACTTC
-,-,15,TRBV7-9,TRBJ2-3,CASSLLAISTDTQYF,TGTGCCAGCAGCTTATTAGCTATCAGCACAGATACGCAGTATTTT
-,many,13,TRBV20-1,TRBJ1-1,CSAAGRGNTEAFF,TGCAGTGCTGCCGGACGGGGGAACACTGAAGCTTTCTTT
-,-,10,TRBV20-1,TRBJ1-2,CSARESGRTF,TGCAGTGCTAGAGAATCCGGCCGAACCTTC
-,many,15,TRBV20-1,TRBJ2-1,CSAREPGRTYNEQFF,TGCAGTGCTAGAGAACCCGGACGGACCTACAATGAGCAGTTCTTC
-,few,13,TRBV6-1,TRBJ2-1,CATVAQIYNEQFF,TGTGCCACGGTCGCCCAGATCTACAATGAGCAGTTCTTC
-,many,13,TRBV29-1,TRBJ1-1,CSVVKGTNTEAFF,TGCAGCGTTGTGAAAGGAACCAACACTGAAGCTTTCTTT
TRBD2,-,14,TRBV15,TRBJ2-7,CATSTSGRRNEQYF,TGTGCCACCAGCACAAGCGGGAGGAGAAACGAGCAGTACTTC
TRBD1,many,16,TRBV12-3/TRBV12-4,TRBJ1-2,CASTLTGTGPRMGYTF,TGTGCCAGCACCCTTACCGGGACAGGGCCTAGGATGGGCTACACCTTC
-,few,17,TRBV13,TRBJ2-6,CASSLRGKGPGANVLTF,TGTGCCAGCAGCTTACGGGGGAAGGGACCCGGGGCCAACGTCCTGACTTTC
-,many,11,TRBV18,TRBJ2-7,CASSPDREQYF,TGTGCCAGCTCACCCGACAGGGAGCAGTACTTC
-,-,15,TRBV11-3,TRBJ2-7,CASSPRPRRDNEQYF,TGTGCCAGCAGCCCGCGCCCCCGAAGGGACAACGAGCAGTACTTC
TRBD2,many,14,TRBV2,TRBJ2-1,CASRGMVAGIKQFF,TGTGCCAGCAGGGGAATGGTAGCGGGGATAAAGCAGTTCTTC
-,-,14,TRBV5-1,TRBJ2-2,CASSVQRNTGELFF,TGCGCCAGCAGCGTCCAGCGGAACACCGGGGAGCTGTTTTTT
-,-,15,TRBV12-3/TRBV12-4,TRBJ2-6,CASSQRISGANVLTF,TGTGCCAGCAGCCAACGGATCTCTGGGGCCAACGTCCTGACTTTC
TRBD1,many,15,TRBV11-1,TRBJ2-5,CASSSTGGGRGTQYF,TGTGCCAGCAGCTCGACAGGGGGCGGAAGGGGGACCCAGTACTTC
-,many,16,TRBV20-1,TRBJ2-5,CSARGAGLPGDETQYF,TGCAGTGCTAGAGGGGCAGGATTACCCGGCGACGAGACCCAGTACTTC
-,many,11,TRBV6-1,TRBJ2-5,CASTREGTQYF,TGTGCCAGCACCCGAGAGGGGACCCAGTACTTC
-,many,17,TRBV10-3,TRBJ1-4,CAIRASTGIESNEKLFF,TGTGCCATCAGGGCTTCCACAGGGATTGAGTCTAATGAAAAACTGTTTTTT
-,few,15,TRBV4-1,TRBJ2-3,CASSQSGNRADTQYF,TGCGCCAGCAGCCAGTCAGGGAATCGAGCAGATACGCAGTATTTT
-,-,12,TRBV12-3/TRBV12-4,TRBJ1-1,CASSPVRDAAFF,TGTGCCAGCAGTCCGGTCCGAGATGCAGCTTTCTTT
TRBD2,many,16,TRBV28,TRBJ2-1,CASSFHGLAGDEEQFF,TGTGCCAGCAGTTTTCACGGACTAGCGGGAGATGAGGAGCAGTTCTTC
-,many,16,TRBV27,TRBJ1-2,CASSKEKTDTNYGYTF,TGTGCCAGCAGCAAAGAAAAGACAGACACTAACTATGGCTACACCTTC
-,many,11,TRBV7-2,TRBJ2-1,CASSLVPEQFF,TGTGCCAGCAGCTTAGTCCCCGAGCAGTTCTTC
-,many,13,TRBV20-1,TRBJ1-1,CSARQAGSPEAFF,TGCAGTGCTAGACAGGCAGGATCCCCTGAAGCTTTCTTT
-,many,12,TRBV18,TRBJ1-1,CASSLDITEAFF,TGTGCCAGCAGTTTAGACATCACTGAAGCTTTCTTT
-,many,16,TRBV2,TRBJ1-5,CASSFGRQANNQPQHF,TGTGCCAGCAGTTTCGGGCGACAGGCCAACAATCAGCCCCAGCATTTT
-,many,14,TRBV20-1,TRBJ1-4,CSAERGSTNEKLFF,TGCAGTGCGGAGAGAGGATCGACTAATGAAAAACTGTTTTTT
-,many,16,TRBV5-1,TRBJ2-1,CASSLEARRAYNEQFF,TGCGCCAGCAGCTTGGAAGCCCGCAGAGCCTACAATGAGCAGTTCTTC
TRBD1,-,11,TRBV10-3,TRBJ2-1,CAISEPGTVSF,TGTGCCATCAGTGAGCCCGGGACAGTTTCCTTC
TRBD1,many,13,TRBV7-2,TRBJ1-1,CASSSVRGTEAFF,TGTGCCAGCAGCTCGGTCAGGGGGACTGAAGCTTTCTTT
TRBD1,few,17,TRBV12-3/TRBV12-4,TRBJ2-2,CASTPRDRGLPAGELFF,TGTGCCAGCACCCCCCGGGACAGGGGACTACCGGCCGGGGAGCTGTTTTTT